These T cell receptor beta chains were read from a single sample in a study of shared clonotypes between healthy human individuals. Assay used: immunoSEQ multiplex PCR; TCRdb lists only in-frame clones, some missing. Of roughly 2.1 million clones listed, roughly 91% are singletons. The sample comprised naive CD8+ T cells from PBMCs. These receptors originate from a man aged 18 to 29 in good health. Some clones in this sample may be carry-over from other donors' samples. Both conserved end residues are part of each CDR3. A D gene is named only where the DNA matches it firmly. Rows give clone size only sometimes, using once, few, many, or a class for an expanded clone.

CASSLKGGLFEKLFF | TGTGCCAGCAGCTTGAAGGGCGGACTATTTGAAAAACTGTTTTTT | TRBJ1-4 | TRBV11-3 | . | .
CASSFQGGPYEQYF | TGTGCCAGCAGCTTCCAGGGGGGCCCCTACGAGCAGTACTTC | TRBJ2-7 | TRBV5-4 | . | .
CSVFGWQGSDEQFF | TGCAGCGTTTTTGGTTGGCAGGGGAGCGATGAGCAGTTCTTC | TRBJ2-1 | TRBV29-1 | . | .
CSVEDPGLTDTQYF | TGCAGCGTTGAAGATCCAGGTTTAACAGATACGCAGTATTTT | TRBJ2-3 | TRBV29-1 | . | .
CASSERSKTGELFF | TGTGCCAGCAGCGAAAGGTCGAAAACCGGGGAGCTGTTTTTT | TRBJ2-2 | TRBV7-2 | . | .
CASSISGTVNTGELFF | TGTGCCAGCAGCATTTCCGGGACAGTGAACACCGGGGAGCTGTTTTTT | TRBJ2-2 | TRBV7-9 | TRBD1 | once
CASSSLQNTEAFF | TGTGCCAGCAGTTCGCTCCAGAACACTGAAGCTTTCTTT | TRBJ1-1 | TRBV28 | . | few
CASSSGGGRARVQYF | TGTGCCAGCAGCTCCGGGGGCGGGAGGGCACGGGTTCAGTACTTC | TRBJ2-4 | TRBV5-8 | TRBD2 | .
CASSPPYGYYEQYF | TGTGCCAGCTCACCACCTTACGGGTACTACGAGCAGTACTTC | TRBJ2-7 | TRBV18 | . | few
CASSQDPAQVPHEQYF | TGCGCCAGCAGCCAAGACCCGGCACAGGTCCCCCACGAGCAGTACTTC | TRBJ2-7 | TRBV4-3 | . | .
CASSPKAERAFYNEQFF | TGCGCCAGCAGCCCCAAAGCTGAGCGGGCTTTCTACAATGAGCAGTTCTTC | TRBJ2-1 | TRBV4-1 | . | .
CASSLTSGSSEQYF | TGTGCCAGCAGCTTAACTAGCGGGAGTAGCGAGCAGTACTTC | TRBJ2-7 | TRBV7-9 | TRBD2 | .
CASKTAQYIGEQYF | TGTGCCAGCAAGACAGCACAGTATATCGGGGAGCAGTACTTC | TRBJ2-7 | TRBV28 | . | .
CASSLNDEQYF | TGTGCCAGCAGTTTGAACGACGAGCAGTACTTC | TRBJ2-7 | TRBV6-6 | . | .
CASSLLAGGLYEQYF | TGTGCCAGCAGTTTACTAGCGGGAGGGCTCTACGAGCAGTACTTC | TRBJ2-7 | TRBV6-5 | TRBD2 | .
CASSVDYNEQFF | TGTGCCAGCAGTGTGGACTACAATGAGCAGTTCTTC | TRBJ2-1 | TRBV27 | . | .
CASSPGTSGLYEQYF | TGTGCCAGCAGCCCAGGGACTAGCGGCCTCTACGAGCAGTACTTC | TRBJ2-7 | TRBV7-9 | TRBD2 | .
CASSPLGGTGANVLTF | TGTGCCAGCAGCCCCCTGGGGGGGACAGGGGCCAACGTCCTGACTTTC | TRBJ2-6 | TRBV4-2 | . | .
CASSFGFMNTEAFF | TGTGCCAGCAGCTTTGGATTTATGAACACTGAAGCTTTCTTT | TRBJ1-1 | TRBV7-8 | . | .
CASKKQGRTEAFF | TGTGCCAGTAAAAAACAGGGGAGAACTGAAGCTTTCTTT | TRBJ1-1 | TRBV19 | TRBD1 | .
CASSFHTRPSPNTEAFF | TGTGCCAGCAGCTTTCACACTAGGCCCTCTCCGAACACTGAAGCTTTCTTT | TRBJ1-1 | TRBV7-9 | . | few
CASSSLRTGLVYGYTF | TGTGCCAGCAGCTCACTCCGGACAGGGCTCGTCTATGGCTACACCTTC | TRBJ1-2 | TRBV7-8 | TRBD1 | .
CASSEEVAGRPYEQYF | TGTGCCAGCAGTGAAGAGGTAGCGGGGCGCCCCTACGAGCAGTACTTC | TRBJ2-7 | TRBV6-1 | TRBD2 | .
CASSLLGGRTPTEAFF | TGTGCCAGCAGTTTATTGGGTGGCCGGACGCCGACTGAAGCTTTCTTT | TRBJ1-1 | TRBV27 | . | .
CASSLRTSGTWEFF | TGTGCCAGCAGCCTACGGACTAGCGGGACCTGGGAGTTCTTC | TRBJ2-1 | TRBV5-8 | TRBD2 | .
CASSYPGREQFF | TGTGCCAGCAGTTATCCGGGCAGAGAGCAGTTCTTC | TRBJ2-1 | TRBV27 | . | once
CASSLSGGSHEQYF | TGCGCCAGCAGCTTATCAGGGGGCTCCCACGAGCAGTACTTC | TRBJ2-7 | TRBV5-1 | TRBD1 | .
CASSLVGGLGYGYTF | TGTGCCAGCAGCTTGGTTGGCGGACTCGGCTATGGCTACACCTTC | TRBJ1-2 | TRBV5-4 | . | .
CASSQNIGTGNQPQHF | TGTGCCAGCAGCCAAAATATCGGGACAGGGAATCAGCCCCAGCATTTT | TRBJ1-5 | TRBV4-2 | TRBD1 | .
CASSLVSPPGELFF | TGCGCCAGCAGCTTGGTTTCTCCCCCCGGGGAGCTGTTTTTT | TRBJ2-2 | TRBV5-1 | . | .
CASSAITGQGWAGELFF | TGTGCCAGCAGTGCCATCACGGGACAGGGGTGGGCCGGGGAGCTGTTTTTT | TRBJ2-2 | TRBV2 | TRBD1 | .
CASSLEGGLAGAGELFF | TGCGCCAGCAGCTTGGAAGGGGGACTAGCGGGAGCCGGGGAGCTGTTTTTT | TRBJ2-2 | TRBV5-1 | TRBD2 | .
CASSVLPGPRYGYTF | TGTGCCAGCAGTGTTCTCCCGGGACCGCGGTATGGCTACACCTTC | TRBJ1-2 | TRBV2 | . | .
CSVRTGELNNEQFF | TGCAGCGTGAGGACAGGGGAGTTAAACAATGAGCAGTTCTTC | TRBJ2-1 | TRBV29-1 | TRBD1 | .
CASSFEPSSQETQYF | TGTGCCAGCAGCTTCGAGCCTTCGAGCCAAGAGACCCAGTACTTC | TRBJ2-5 | TRBV11-2 | . | .
CSVVIFGRENEKLFF | TGCAGCGTTGTAATATTCGGTCGGGAAAATGAAAAACTGTTTTTT | TRBJ1-4 | TRBV29-1 | . | .
CSAPMRAEAFF | TGCAGTGCTCCCATGAGGGCAGAAGCTTTCTTT | TRBJ1-1 | TRBV20-1 | . | .
CASSVGGGGPQPQHF | TGTGCCAGCAGTGTTGGAGGGGGGGGACCGCAGCCCCAGCATTTT | TRBJ1-5 | TRBV28 | . | .
CASSWRDSTNVFYNEQFF | TGTGCCAGTAGTTGGAGAGACAGTACAAACGTCTTCTACAATGAGCAGTTCTTC | TRBJ2-1 | TRBV19 | . | .
CASSMAIIEKLFF | TGTGCCAGTAGTATGGCAATCATTGAAAAACTGTTTTTT | TRBJ1-4 | TRBV19 | . | .
CAWSVGALAFF | TGTGCCTGGAGTGTTGGGGCATTAGCTTTCTTT | TRBJ1-1 | TRBV30 | . | .
CASSGKEAFF | TGTGCCAGCAGTGGCAAAGAAGCTTTCTTT | TRBJ1-1 | TRBV25-1 | . | .
CVSNGVSEANEKLFF | TGTGTCAGCAACGGAGTATCGGAAGCTAATGAAAAACTGTTTTTT | TRBJ1-4 | TRBV28 | . | .
CASSHLGENEQFF | TGTGCCAGCAGCCATCTCGGGGAAAATGAGCAGTTCTTC | TRBJ2-1 | TRBV14 | . | .
CASSFGEAFF | TGTGCCAGCAGTTTTGGTGAAGCTTTCTTT | TRBJ1-1 | TRBV28 | . | .
CSVEERRTGVTGELFF | TGCAGCGTTGAAGAACGGAGGACAGGGGTAACCGGGGAGCTGTTTTTT | TRBJ2-2 | TRBV29-1 | TRBD1 | once
CASSFPSSGASTDTQYF | TGTGCCAGCAGCTTTCCCTCTAGCGGTGCATCGACAGATACGCAGTATTTT | TRBJ2-3 | TRBV7-3 | TRBD2 | .
CASRGQEPYYGYTF | TGTGCCAGCAGGGGACAGGAGCCCTATTATGGCTACACCTTC | TRBJ1-2 | TRBV2 | TRBD1 | .
CASSSIQGGNNQPQHF | TGTGCCAGCAGTTCAATACAGGGGGGGAACAATCAGCCCCAGCATTTT | TRBJ1-5 | TRBV27 | TRBD1 | .
CSVESVSRGETEAFF | TGCAGCGTTGAAAGTGTCTCCCGGGGGGAGACTGAAGCTTTCTTT | TRBJ1-1 | TRBV29-1 | . | .